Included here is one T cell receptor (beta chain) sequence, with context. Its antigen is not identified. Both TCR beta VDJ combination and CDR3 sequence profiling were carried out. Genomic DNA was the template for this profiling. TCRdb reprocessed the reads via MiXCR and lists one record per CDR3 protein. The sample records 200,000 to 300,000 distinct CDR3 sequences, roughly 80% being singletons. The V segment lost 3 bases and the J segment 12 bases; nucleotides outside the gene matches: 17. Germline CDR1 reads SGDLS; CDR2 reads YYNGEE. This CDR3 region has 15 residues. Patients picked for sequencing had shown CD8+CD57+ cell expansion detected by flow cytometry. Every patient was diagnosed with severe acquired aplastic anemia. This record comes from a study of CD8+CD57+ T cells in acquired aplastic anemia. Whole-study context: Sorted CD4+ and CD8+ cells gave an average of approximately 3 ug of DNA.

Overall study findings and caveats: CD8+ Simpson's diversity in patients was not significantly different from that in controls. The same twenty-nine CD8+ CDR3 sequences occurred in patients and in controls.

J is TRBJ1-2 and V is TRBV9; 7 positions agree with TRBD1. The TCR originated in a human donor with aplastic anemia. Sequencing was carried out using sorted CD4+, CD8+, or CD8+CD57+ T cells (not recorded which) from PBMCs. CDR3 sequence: CASSGGGARNQPHTF. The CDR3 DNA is TGTGCCAGCAGCGGAGGGGGCGCCCGAAATCAGCCCCACACCTTC.